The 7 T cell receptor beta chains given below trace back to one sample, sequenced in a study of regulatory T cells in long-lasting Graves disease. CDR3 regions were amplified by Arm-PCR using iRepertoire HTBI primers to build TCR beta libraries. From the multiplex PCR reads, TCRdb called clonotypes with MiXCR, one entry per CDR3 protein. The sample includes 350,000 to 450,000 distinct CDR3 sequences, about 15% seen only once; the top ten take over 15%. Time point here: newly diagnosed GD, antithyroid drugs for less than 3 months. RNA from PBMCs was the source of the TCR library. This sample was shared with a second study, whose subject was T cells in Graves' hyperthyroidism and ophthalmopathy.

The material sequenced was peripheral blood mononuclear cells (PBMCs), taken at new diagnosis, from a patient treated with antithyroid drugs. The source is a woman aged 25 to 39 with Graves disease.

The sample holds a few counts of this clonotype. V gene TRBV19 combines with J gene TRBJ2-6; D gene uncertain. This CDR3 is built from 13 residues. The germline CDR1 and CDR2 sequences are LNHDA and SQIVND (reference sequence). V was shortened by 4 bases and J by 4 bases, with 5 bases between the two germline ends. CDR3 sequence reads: CASSTGGANVLTF. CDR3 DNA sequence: TGTGCCAGTAGTACAGGCGGGGCCAACGTCCTGACTTTC.

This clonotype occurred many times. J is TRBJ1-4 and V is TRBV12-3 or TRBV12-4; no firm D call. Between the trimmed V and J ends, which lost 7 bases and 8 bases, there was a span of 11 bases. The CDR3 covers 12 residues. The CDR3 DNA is TGTGCCAGCACCTCCGACGGGGAAAAACTGTTTTTT. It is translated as CASTSDGEKLFF.

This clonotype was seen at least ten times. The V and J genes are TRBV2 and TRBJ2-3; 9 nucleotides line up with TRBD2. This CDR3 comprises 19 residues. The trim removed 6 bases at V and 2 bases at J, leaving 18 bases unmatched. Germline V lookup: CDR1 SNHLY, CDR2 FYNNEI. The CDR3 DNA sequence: TGTGCCAGCAGGCTAGGCGTACTAGCGGGTCGGGGAAACACAGATACGCAGTATTTT. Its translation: CASRLGVLAGRGNTDTQYF.

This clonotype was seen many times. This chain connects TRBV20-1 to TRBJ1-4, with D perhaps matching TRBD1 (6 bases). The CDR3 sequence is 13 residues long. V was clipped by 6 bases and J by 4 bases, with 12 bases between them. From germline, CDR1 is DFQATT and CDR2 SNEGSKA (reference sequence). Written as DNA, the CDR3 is TGCAGTGCCATGGGACACCGTAATGAAAAACTGTTTTTT. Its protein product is CSAMGHRNEKLFF.

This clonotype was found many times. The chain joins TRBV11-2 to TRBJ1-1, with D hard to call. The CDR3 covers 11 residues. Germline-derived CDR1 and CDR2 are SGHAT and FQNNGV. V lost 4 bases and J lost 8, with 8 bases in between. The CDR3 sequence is CASSSSPEAFF. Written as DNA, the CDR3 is TGTGCCAGCAGCTCCTCTCCGGAAGCTTTCTTT.

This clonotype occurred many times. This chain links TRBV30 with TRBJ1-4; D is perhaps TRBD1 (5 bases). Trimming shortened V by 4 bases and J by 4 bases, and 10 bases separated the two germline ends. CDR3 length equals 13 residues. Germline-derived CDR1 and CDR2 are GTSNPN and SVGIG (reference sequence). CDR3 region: CAWKGQGNEKLFF. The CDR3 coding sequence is TGTGCCTGGAAGGGGCAGGGTAATGAAAAACTGTTTTTT.

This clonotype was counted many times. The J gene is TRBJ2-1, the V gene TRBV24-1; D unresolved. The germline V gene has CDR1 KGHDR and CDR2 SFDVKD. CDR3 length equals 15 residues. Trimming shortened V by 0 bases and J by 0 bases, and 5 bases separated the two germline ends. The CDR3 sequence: CATSDLRRSYNEQFF. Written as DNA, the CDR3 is TGTGCCACCAGTGATTTGCGGCGCTCCTACAATGAGCAGTTCTTC.